These T cell receptor beta chains were read from a single sample in a study of cytomegalovirus exposure and HLA in healthy donors. The method was immunoSEQ multiplex PCR; TCRdb's version includes in-frame clones alone and lacks a portion of them. The sample yields about 200,000 clones, 70% to 80% seen once. The sequenced material came from PBMCs. These receptors all come from a girl aged 2 to 10 in good health and CMV-seronegative. Both conserved end residues are part of each CDR3. The D gene is left open where the match is weak. Clone size, where shown, is once, few, many, or a class for clones that have expanded.

>-|TRBV6-5|TRBJ1-5|-
TGTGCCAGCAGTCCCGGGAGGAATCAGCCCCAGCATTTT
CASSPGRNQPQHF
>TRBD1|TRBV5-6|TRBJ1-5|once
TGTGCCAGCAGCTTGGGGACAGGGTTAGGGCAGCCCCAGCATTTT
CASSLGTGLGQPQHF
>-|TRBV7-9|TRBJ2-5|-
TGTGCCAGCAGCTTAGTTCAGGGCGAGACCCAGTACTTC
CASSLVQGETQYF
>-|TRBV29-1|TRBJ2-7|-
TGCAGCGCCTGGCTACAGGGACGCTCCTACGAGCAGTACTTC
CSAWLQGRSYEQYF
>-|TRBV5-1|TRBJ2-2|-
TGCGCCAGCAGCCCCGCGAACACCGGGGAGCTGTTTTTT
CASSPANTGELFF
>TRBD1|TRBV19|TRBJ1-1|few
TGTGCCAGTGGACAGGGCGCGACGGCTTTCTTT
CASGQGATAFF
>TRBD2|TRBV19|TRBJ2-3|-
TGTGCCAGTAACGACAGGGGACTAGCGGGAGTAGATACGCAGTATTTT
CASNDRGLAGVDTQYF
>TRBD1|TRBV6-1|TRBJ1-2|-
TGTGCCAGCAGTGATATATACGCCGGTGGGGACAGGACCTATGGCTACACCTTC
CASSDIYAGGDRTYGYTF
>-|TRBV5-1|TRBJ2-7|-
TGCGCCAGCAGGTTCCGGACTGGCTCCTACGAGCAGTACTTC
CASRFRTGSYEQYF
>TRBD1|TRBV2|TRBJ1-5|-
TGTGCCAGCAAAACCAGACAGGGGGGAGATCAGCCCCAGCATTTT
CASKTRQGGDQPQHF
>-|TRBV5-1|TRBJ2-2|few
TGCGCCAGCAGCTTGGGGACTTCGAACACCGGGGAGCTGTTTTTT
CASSLGTSNTGELFF
>TRBD1|TRBV7-9|TRBJ2-7|-
TGTGCCAGCAGCTCGCATACAGGGGCCAGAGCCTACGAGCAGTACTTC
CASSSHTGARAYEQYF
>TRBD2|TRBV2|TRBJ2-5|-
TGTGCCAGCAGCCGGGGACTAGTGGTAGAGACCCAGTACTTC
CASSRGLVVETQYF
>-|TRBV19|TRBJ1-2|few
TGTGCCAGTAGTAACAGGGTTGGCTACACCTTC
CASSNRVGYTF
>-|TRBV9|TRBJ1-2|-
TGTGCCAGCAGCGTAGGAGGGCGAGGCGATGGCTACACCTTC
CASSVGGRGDGYTF
>TRBD1|TRBV14|TRBJ1-2|-
TGTGCCAGCAGCCAAGGCGGACAGGGGACAAACTATGGCTACACCTTC
CASSQGGQGTNYGYTF
>-|TRBV1|TRBJ1-5|once
TGCACCAGCAGCCAAGCCAAGAACAGGCCGGAACCCTTCGACAATCAGCCCCAGCATTTT
CTSSQAKNRPEPFDNQPQHF
>-|TRBV30|TRBJ2-3|-
TGTGCCTGGAGTGCCTCTACAGATACGCAGTATTTT
CAWSASTDTQYF
>TRBD2|TRBV9|TRBJ2-2|-
TGTGCCAGCAGCCCGGGGGGAGGATCCGGGGAGCTGTTTTTT
CASSPGGGSGELFF
>TRBD2|TRBV5-4|TRBJ2-1|few
TGTGCCAGCAGCTTGGTTGGCGGGAGGGGCTCCTACAATGAGCAGTTCTTC
CASSLVGGRGSYNEQFF
>-|TRBV19|TRBJ2-1|-
TGTGCCAGTAGTATGAGATCCTCCAATGAGCAGTTCTTC
CASSMRSSNEQFF
>TRBD2|TRBV5-1|TRBJ2-5|-
TGCGCCAGCAGCCCAGCGGGGGGTGGGGGAGAGACCCAGTACTTC
CASSPAGGGGETQYF
>TRBD1|TRBV5-1|TRBJ2-1|once
TGCGCCAGCAGCTTATTGGGACAGGGGTACAATGAGCAGTTCTTC
CASSLLGQGYNEQFF
>TRBD1|TRBV28|TRBJ2-7|-
TGTGCCAGCAGTTCATCCGGGACAGCGGACTACGAGCAGTACTTC
CASSSSGTADYEQYF
>TRBD1|TRBV5-6|TRBJ1-1|-
TGTGCCAGCAGCTTCGACAGGGGTAACACTGAAGCTTTCTTT
CASSFDRGNTEAFF
>-|TRBV6-1|TRBJ1-1|-
TGTGCCAGCAGCCGACTCCCCCGGGACACTGAAGCTTTCTTT
CASSRLPRDTEAFF
>TRBD2|TRBV30|TRBJ2-1|-
TGTGCCTGGAGTGGGGGACTAGCGGGAGGACAGTTCTTC
CAWSGGLAGGQFF
>-|TRBV6-5|TRBJ1-1|-
TGTGCCAGCAGCGGGCAGGGGAACACTGAAGCTTTCTTT
CASSGQGNTEAFF
>TRBD2|TRBV10-2|TRBJ2-3|-
TGCGCCAGCAGGAGGACTAGCGGGAGTGAAGATACGCAGTATTTT
CASRRTSGSEDTQYF
>-|TRBV2|TRBJ1-2|few
TGTGCCAGCAGAATCGGGAGAAACTATGGCTACACCTTC
CASRIGRNYGYTF
>TRBD1|TRBV10-3|TRBJ2-2|-
TGTGCCACAGGGACAGTAAACACCGGGGAGCTGTTTTTT
CATGTVNTGELFF
>-|TRBV5-1|TRBJ1-3|once
TGCGCCAGCAGCTTGGCTCGCGCGGGCCCTGGAAACACCATATATTTT
CASSLARAGPGNTIYF
>TRBD1|TRBV5-1|TRBJ2-2|-
TGCGCCAGCAGCTTGGTTGGGACAGGGCCCGGGGAGCTGTTTTTT
CASSLVGTGPGELFF
>-|TRBV7-9|TRBJ1-6|once
TGTGCCAGCAGCTTACGCGCCGAAGCCTATAATTCACCCCTCCACTTT
CASSLRAEAYNSPLHF
>-|TRBV5-1|TRBJ2-1|-
TGCGCCAGCTCGAGGGAGATTACATCGCATGAGCAGTTCTTC
CASSREITSHEQFF
>-|TRBV5-1|TRBJ2-7|-
TGCGCCAGCAGCCCCGGAGAGGTCTACGAGCAGTACTTC
CASSPGEVYEQYF
>-|TRBV5-4|TRBJ2-2|-
TGTGCCAGCAGCTCTATTGGCGGGACCGGGGAGCTGTTTTTT
CASSSIGGTGELFF
>TRBD2|TRBV2|TRBJ2-1|-
TGTGCCAGCAGTCCCGGGACTAGCGTTAGCGATGAGCAGTTCTTC
CASSPGTSVSDEQFF
>-|TRBV6-4|TRBJ2-2|-
TGTGCCAGCAGTGACGCAGAGAACACCGGGGAGCTGTTTTTT
CASSDAENTGELFF
>-|TRBV20-1|TRBJ1-2|-
TGCAGCGGTGGTGGCTACACCTTC
CSGGGYTF
>TRBD2|TRBV5-1|TRBJ2-7|-
TGCGCCAGCAGCTTCGCGGCGGGGGGACCCTACGAGCAGTACTTC
CASSFAAGGPYEQYF
>TRBD1|TRBV5-1|TRBJ2-3|-
TGCGCCAGCAGCCGGGGGACAGGATTAACAGATACGCAGTATTTT
CASSRGTGLTDTQYF
>TRBD1|TRBV5-1|TRBJ2-2|-
TGCGCCAGCAGCTTCGAAATAAGAGGGGGCTACACCGGGGAGCTGTTTTTT
CASSFEIRGGYTGELFF